The present T cell receptor (beta chain) was sequenced within a study of T-cell memory formation after mild COVID-19. Unmatched junction bases numbered 7, after V lost 5 bases and J lost 4 bases. The CDR3 length is 15 residues. CDR1 and CDR2 (germline): SGHAT, FQDESV (reference sequence). From 5'RACE with constant-segment primers came TCR alpha and TCR beta cDNA libraries that carried sample barcodes and UMIs. TCRdb redid the calling of the 5' RACE reads with MiXCR, one entry per CDR3 protein. The sample has 300,000 to 350,000 distinct CDR3 sequences, around an eighth seen once. The chain uses TRBV11-1 and TRBJ2-1; the match to TRBD2 covers 8 bases. Sequencing was performed on PBMCs or a T cell subset sorted from them (not recorded which). The TCR originated in a man aged 18 to 35 who had mild COVID-19 (a few samples of this study predate the infection). Cell type and time point are not known. The CDR3 nucleotides are TGTGCCAGCAGCCTCGAGCGGGGGCCGTACAATGAGCAGTTCTTC. This codes for CASSLERGPYNEQFF.